This entry describes one T cell receptor beta chain. This clone's antigen is unknown. No per-base quality is available; no much larger clone lies one base away. Stable Graves' hyperthyroidism was defined as no progression to ophthalmopathy during 18 months of follow-up. Hyperthyroidism patients were newly diagnosed, had a disease duration of under 2 months, and were aged 18 to 65 years. Exclusion was applied to patients with uncontrolled infections, other autoimmune diseases, pregnancy or lactation. Diagnoses relied on clinical symptoms, serum thyroxine and TRAb, thyroid ultrasound and orbital computed tomography. Ficoll-Paque density gradient centrifugation was used to isolate PBMCs from 9.5 to 10 ml of fresh peripheral blood. Trizol reagent was used to extract total RNA, and RNA quality was then checked on an Agilent 2100 Bioanalyzer. The data were taken from a study of T cells in Graves' hyperthyroidism and ophthalmopathy (dated by TCRdb to about 2019). Context from the whole study: Peripheral blood samples were taken at initial diagnosis, before any treatment was given. A discovery cohort of approximately 100 patients, roughly 45 with Graves' ophthalmopathy and under 60 with stable Graves' hyperthyroidism, was used to find distinguishing TCR V-J signatures. Prospective prediction of ophthalmopathy was tested in an independent validation cohort of under 20 hyperthyroidism patients and some 17 patients who later progressed to ophthalmopathy. For training and testing, the 100 or so patients in the discovery cohort were randomly divided in a 7:3 ratio. In addition, the study compared T-cell repertoires in thyroid tissue and in blood from roughly six Graves' hyperthyroidism patients. Once sampling was done, hyperthyroidism patients were given methimazole at a starting dose of 30 mg daily, whereas ophthalmopathy patients were given high-dose intravenous methylprednisolone. According to the paper, TCR Vbeta CDR3 sequencing was carried out on 135 peripheral blood samples, which came from 40 to 45 ophthalmopathy, roughly 75 hyperthyroidism and approximately 17 progressor patients.

Beyond this particular receptor, the publication reports: In cross-validation, a model built on a 13 V-J signature told ophthalmopathy apart from stable hyperthyroidism with 87.88% sensitivity and roughly 81% specificity, and in testing the same model reached 80%/75%. Most expanded thyroid clonotypes (frequency above 0.001) were also found in blood, which suggests that blood repertoires may mirror thyroid immune responses. Sample size was not statistically predetermined, and blinding of investigators to group allocation was not performed. During validation, the model predicted progression to ophthalmopathy a median of approximately six months ahead of onset, with 60% to 71% sensitivity and roughly 75% specificity.

The TCR beta CDR3 regions were amplified from RNA transcripts. The TCR CDR3 was subjected to a first round of RT-PCR using the HTBI primer set and the Qiagen OneStep RT-PCR kit. Libraries were constructed in a second round of multiplex PCR, after which size selection and purification were carried out. Paired-end sequencing of the libraries was performed with 100 bp reads on an Illumina HiSeq2000. Processing in the source paper ran as follows. SOAPnuke was used to process the raw data, throwing out any read that contained adapters or uncalled bases, had a mean Phred below 15, or lacked an exact constant-primer or identifier match. High-quality paired reads were merged with COPE v1.2.5, and unique nucleotide sequences were defined as clonotypes. Clonotypes were aligned to IMGT TRBV, TRBD and TRBJ reference segments using MiTCR v1.1. The analysis included only V-J combinations with a frequency above 0.0001, which together covered roughly 99% of the repertoires. A TCS score was defined as the ratio of F50 (clonal expansion) to E x V (chaos), with BLOSUM62-based TCRdist applied between CDR3 peptides within each V-J. Welch's t-statistics and random forest reduced around 510 V-J features to 10 to 15, which were used in a naive Bayes classifier (R e1071). TCRdb redid the processing of the public reads, applying fastp at Q25 and MiXCR, and retained in-frame beta chains. Every distinct CDR3 protein forms one entry, paired with its most common genes and DNA. V and J calls and clone size were set by TCRdb, not the authors. The sample table lists hundreds of thousands of distinct CDR3 sequences, 12% to 15% of them with a count of one. Jointly, the top ten make up approximately 10% of the sample.

Including the terminal cysteine and phenylalanine, the CDR3 comprises 12 residues. Only the CDR3 portion is preserved as DNA: 36 bases, with reading frame beginning at the first base. V is reduced by 11 bases and J by 8 bases, leaving a spacing of 15 bases between them. According to the germline V gene (reference sequence), CDR1 reads WNHNN and CDR2 reads SYGVQD. The chain was built from TRBV10-1 and TRBJ2-2, with the D gene too uncertain to name. The TCR sequence derives from a woman under 30 with Graves' hyperthyroidism. Sequences were obtained from blood. At the DNA level, the sequence is TGCGCCGGCCCCCCCGTCGGTGGGGAGCTGTTTTTT. Translated, it reads CAGPPVGGELFF.